The 14 T cell receptor beta chains in this list originate from one sample, sequenced in a study of control samples from healthy donors and cancer patients. Assay: immunoSEQ multiplex PCR; the TCRdb copy retains only in-frame clones and omits some. The table includes around 140,000 clones, roughly 93% detected once. The material sequenced was blood. All receptors come from a man younger than 30 in good health.

V and J are TRBV27 and TRBJ1-2; 7 bases match TRBD1. Germline-derived CDR1 and CDR2 are MNHEY and SMNVEV (reference sequence). The CDR3 is 13 residues long. The J segment lost 3 bases and the V segment lost 4 bases, leaving 2 bases of the junction unmatched. Here the CDR3 DNA reads TGTGCCAGCAGTTCGACAGGGCACTATGGCTACACCTTC. It is translated as CASSSTGHYGYTF.

The V call is TRBV6-6, the J call TRBJ1-3; D might be TRBD1 (5 bases). CDR1 MNHNY and CDR2 SVGAGI come from the germline V gene (reference sequence). The CDR3 is 15 residues long. Trimming cost V 0 bases and J 4 bases, with 10 bases left between them. The CDR3: CASSYSGGTGNTIYF. As DNA, the CDR3 is TGTGCCAGCAGTTACTCGGGGGGAACCGGAAACACCATATATTTT.

For this clone: An end of the junction does not agree with germline; a read error may underlie this. The rearrangement uses TRBV7-7 and TRBJ2-2; D unresolved. This CDR3 comprises 13 residues. Germline CDR1 SSHAT, CDR2 FNYEAQ (reference sequence). Here the CDR3 DNA reads TGTGCTAGCAGCCCGATCGAGGTTGGGGAGCTGTTTTTT. Translating gives CASSPIEVGELFF.

The V call is TRBV5-6, the J call TRBJ2-7; D possibly matches TRBD1 or TRBD2 (5 bases each). This CDR3 has 13 amino acids. Germline CDR1 and CDR2: SGHDT and YYEEEE. V was pared by 0 bases and J by 6 bases, with 10 bases between. CDR3: CASSLGGEREQYF. CDR3 DNA sequence: TGTGCCAGCAGCTTGGGAGGGGAGCGCGAGCAGTACTTC. Complete variable domain (other parts from reference TRBV5-6 and TRBJ2-7): DAGVTQSPTHLIKTRGQQVTLRCSPKSGHDTVSWYQQALGQGPQFIFQYYEEEERQRGNFPDRFSGHQFPNYSSELNVNALLLGDSALYLCASSLGGEREQYFGPGTRLTVT.

The chain employs TRBV10-3 and TRBJ1-1, with 9 bases that match TRBD1. Per the germline V gene, CDR1 is ENHRY and CDR2 is SYGVKD. V dropped 10 bases and J dropped 5; count of bases not matched to a gene: 14. The CDR3 contains 15 residues. The CDR3 region has the DNA TGTGCCACCGAGTGGGGGACAGGGTCCATGACTGAAGCTTTCTTT. It yields the protein CATEWGTGSMTEAFF.

The rearrangement links TRBV7-8 to TRBJ1-1; tentative D call: TRBD1 (6 bases). Germline V gives CDR1 SGHVS, CDR2 FQNEAQ. Trimming cost V 4 bases and J 5 bases, with 11 bases left between them. There are 13 residues in the CDR3. CDR3 region: CASSSQGGTEAFF. The CDR3 bases are TGTGCCAGCAGCTCACAGGGAGGGACTGAAGCTTTCTTT. Full variable domain (missing parts from reference TRBV7-8 and TRBJ1-1): GAGVSQSPRYKVAKRGQDVALRCDPISGHVSLFWYQQALGQGPEFLTYFQNEAQLDKSGLPSDRFFAERPEGSVSTLKIQRTQQEDSAVYLCASSSQGGTEAFFGQGTRLTVV.

V gene TRBV28 combines with J gene TRBJ2-3; TRBD2 matches at 7 bases. The germline gives CDR1 MDHEN, CDR2 SYDVKM. The ends lost 4 bases at V and 0 bases at J; junction bases unmatched: 7. The CDR3 runs to 16 residues. CDR3 region: CASSSPSGSSTDTQYF. The CDR3 DNA reads as TGTGCCAGCAGTTCCCCTAGCGGCTCTAGCACAGATACGCAGTATTTT.

The CDR3 DNA is TGTGCCAAGATCCCTGGTGAGTCCACAGATACGCAGTATTTT. Translating gives CAKIPGESTDTQYF. This sequence joins TRBV5-3 and TRBJ2-3; no reliable D call. TRBV5-3 is reported as an ORF; its role is uncertain. This CDR3 has 14 amino acids. V was pared by 9 bases and J by 2 bases, with 16 bases between.

This clone appeared a single time. The rearrangement joins TRBV18 to TRBJ2-5; 9 bases align to TRBD1. The length of the CDR3 is 13 residues. Germline lookup yields CDR1 KGHSH and CDR2 LQKENI. J was trimmed by 4 bases and V by 6 bases; bases with no gene match: 3. The CDR3 sequence is CASSGTGLETQYF. CDR3 sequence (DNA): TGTGCCAGCTCTGGGACAGGGCTAGAGACCCAGTACTTC.

The chain joins TRBV19 to TRBJ2-3; 7 bases are shared with TRBD1. The V segment lost 5 bases and the J segment 6 bases; nucleotides outside the gene matches: 5. Germline loops: CDR1 LNHDA, CDR2 SQIVND (reference sequence). The length of the CDR3 is 13 residues. CDR3 amino acids: CASSPQGEDTQYF. In DNA, the CDR3 is TGTGCCAGTAGTCCCCAGGGGGAGGATACGCAGTATTTT. Supplemented by reference TRBV19 and TRBJ2-3, the full variable domain reads DGGITQSPKYLFRKEGQNVTLSCEQNLNHDAMYWYRQDPGQGLRLIYYSQIVNDFQKGDIAEGYSVSREKKESFPLTVTSAQKNPTAFYLCASSPQGEDTQYFGPGTRLTVL.

V gene TRBV9 combines with J gene TRBJ1-2, with 7 bases identical to TRBD1. The trim removed 4 bases at V and 5 bases at J, leaving 20 bases unmatched. The CDR3 is 18 residues long. Germline loops: CDR1 SGDLS, CDR2 YYNGEE. CDR3 sequence (DNA): TGTGCCAGCAGCACTTCTCGGACAGGTCGAGAAGGGGTTTATGGCTACACCTTC. Its translation: CASSTSRTGREGVYGYTF.

The rearrangement links TRBV5-4 to TRBJ2-7, with D perhaps being TRBD1 or TRBD2 (5 bases each). This CDR3 has 14 residues. The V end was cut by 1 base, the J end by 5 bases, with 13 bases between. From germline, CDR1 is SGHNT and CDR2 YYREEE (reference sequence). CDR3 nucleotides: TGTGCCAGCAGCTTGTTAGGCGAGGGGAACGAGCAGTACTTC. This gives the protein CASSLLGEGNEQYF.

This clone has only a few counts. The chain joins TRBV27 to TRBJ2-7; either TRBD1 or TRBD2 may fit D (5 bases each). This CDR3 has 18 amino acids. V was trimmed by 5 bases and J by 5 bases, leaving 28 bases between them. The V gene's germline CDR1 is MNHEY and CDR2 SMNVEV (reference sequence). CDR3 protein: CASSGGPNIGQNLHEQYF. In DNA form, the CDR3 reads TGTGCCAGCAGTGGGGGTCCCAACATCGGGCAAAATCTTCACGAGCAGTACTTC.

The chain has TRBV6-6 and TRBJ2-3; 13 bases match TRBD2. The CDR3 sequence is 20 residues long. Germline CDR1 and CDR2: MNHNY and SVGAGI (reference sequence). The V and J ends lost 5 bases and 3 bases, in that order; junction bases with no gene match: 17. CDR3 nucleotide sequence: TGTGCCAGCAGTCGCCGAACCGGACTAGCGGGAGCCGGCGGGACAGATACGCAGTATTTT. It translates to CASSRRTGLAGAGGTDTQYF.